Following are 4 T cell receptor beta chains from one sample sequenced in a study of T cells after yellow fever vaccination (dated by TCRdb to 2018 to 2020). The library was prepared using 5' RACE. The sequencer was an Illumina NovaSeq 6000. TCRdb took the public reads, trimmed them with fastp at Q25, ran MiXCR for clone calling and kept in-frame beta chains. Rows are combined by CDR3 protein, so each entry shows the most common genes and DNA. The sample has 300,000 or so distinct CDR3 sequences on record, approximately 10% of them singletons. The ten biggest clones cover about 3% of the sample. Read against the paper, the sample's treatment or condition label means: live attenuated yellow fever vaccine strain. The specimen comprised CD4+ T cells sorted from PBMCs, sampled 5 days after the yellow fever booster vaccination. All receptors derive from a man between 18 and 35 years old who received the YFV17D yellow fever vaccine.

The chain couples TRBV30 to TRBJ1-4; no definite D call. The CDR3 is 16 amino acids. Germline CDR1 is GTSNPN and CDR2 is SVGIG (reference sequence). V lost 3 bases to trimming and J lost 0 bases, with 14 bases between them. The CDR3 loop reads CAWRVDLSATNEKLFF. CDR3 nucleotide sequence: TGTGCCTGGAGGGTGGATCTCTCTGCAACTAATGAAAAACTGTTTTTT.

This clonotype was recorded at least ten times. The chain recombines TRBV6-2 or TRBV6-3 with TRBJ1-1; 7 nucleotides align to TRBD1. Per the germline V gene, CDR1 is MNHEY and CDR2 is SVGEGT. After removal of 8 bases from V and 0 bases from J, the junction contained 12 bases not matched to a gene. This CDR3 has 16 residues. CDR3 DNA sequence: TGTGCCAGCCACGAGAGGGGGCGATACATGAACACTGAAGCTTTCTTT. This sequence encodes CASHERGRYMNTEAFF.

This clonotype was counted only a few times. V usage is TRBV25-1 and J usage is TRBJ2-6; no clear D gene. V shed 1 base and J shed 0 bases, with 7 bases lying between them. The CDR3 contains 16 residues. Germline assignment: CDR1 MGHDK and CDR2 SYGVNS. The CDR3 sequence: CASSESGSSGANVLTF. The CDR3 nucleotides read TGTGCCAGCAGTGAATCCGGTTCCTCTGGGGCCAACGTCCTGACTTTC.

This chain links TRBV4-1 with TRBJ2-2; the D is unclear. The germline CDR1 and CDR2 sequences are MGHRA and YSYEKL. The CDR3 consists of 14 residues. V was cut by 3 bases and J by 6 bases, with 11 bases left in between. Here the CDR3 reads CASSHPAVAGELFF. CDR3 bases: TGCGCCAGCAGCCATCCAGCAGTAGCCGGGGAGCTGTTTTTT.